Given below is one T cell receptor (beta chain) in context. This sample is drawn from a study of blood T cell repertoires in COVID-19. For the study at large: Samples representing acute and convalescent COVID-19 were sourced from the United States, Italy and Spain. Sources were T cells, B-cell-depleted T cells, or PBMCs; the material itself was cDNA or gDNA.

The CDR3 length is 17 residues. CDR1 SGHNT and CDR2 YYREEE come from the germline V gene (reference sequence). J was trimmed by 1 base and V by 0 bases; bases with no gene match: 8. Recruited during active infection, patients (from Seattle) were subsequently followed longitudinally. Authors' methods: Counts of nucleated cells, estimated from reference gene primer amplification, were obtained. Sequencing used immunoSEQ multiplex PCR; TCRdb keeps in-frame clones, though not all of them. From that table come the V and J calls and clone size; the DNA was used to work out D and trimming. The table records 95,000 to 150,000 clones, around 85% of them present only once.

This chain joins TRBV5-4 and TRBJ2-5; the match to TRBD2 covers 8 bases. Sequencing used peripheral blood. The origin of this receptor is a woman aged 80 or over with COVID-19, enrolled during active disease. CDR3 nucleotide sequence: TGTGCCAGCAGCTTGGTCGGCGGGGCGGGGGGCCAAGAGACCCAGTACTTC. It codes for CASSLVGGAGGQETQYF. Filled out from reference TRBV5-4 and TRBJ2-5, the complete variable domain reads ETGVTQSPTHLIKTRGQQVTLRCSSQSGHNTVSWYQQALGQGPQFIFQYYREEENGRGNFPPRFSGLQFPNYSSELNVNALELDDSALYLCASSLVGGAGGQETQYFGPGTRLLVL.